This T cell receptor beta chain was retrieved from a study of human T cells and chemical hapten exposure. Study-level information: Mainly, slight library volume differences in the pool made TCR yields vary.

Individual cDNA molecules (in the library) carried attached unique molecular identifiers. Original methodology: From around 20,000 to 690,000 TCRs were found per sample, with a median of around 100,000. MiXCR, run by TCRdb on the reads, gives a single entry per CDR3 protein. TCRdb, rather than the study authors, made the V and J calls. The sample consists of 120,000 or so distinct CDR3 sequences, roughly 8.5% of them appearing once. The germline V gene has CDR1 LGHNA and CDR2 YSLEER. This CDR3 region has 15 residues. Trimming shortened V by 0 bases and J by 2 bases, and 9 bases separated the two germline ends. Extraction yielded total RNA from whole blood (unfractionated). Notes on the study in general: Once DPC sensitization occurred, TCRs above 1 in 1000 frequency showed no change.

This clonotype was seen more than once but under ten times. Antigen: not known. The rearrangement links TRBV4-3 to TRBJ2-3, with D possibly being TRBD1 or TRBD2 (6 bases each). The origin of this receptor is a human donor in good health. Some clones in this sample may be carry-over from other donors' samples. Source material: whole blood. In nucleotides, the CDR3 is TGCGCCAGCAGCCAAGATCGGGGGCTCACAGATACGCAGTATTTT. Its translation is CASSQDRGLTDTQYF.